Shown below are 22 T cell receptor beta chains from a single sample sequenced in a study of shared clonotypes between healthy human individuals (dated by TCRdb to between 2020 and 2021). The library relied on the immunoSEQ multiplex PCR assay. TCRdb retrieved this table from immuneACCESS and kept in-frame rearrangements only. Not all clones are present; in checked studies, unresolved V genes account for under half, and no reason is known for the remainder. In all, the sample holds roughly 500,000 clones, and 79% of those were seen once. Of the sample, 10% to 15% falls within the top ten clones. Sequencing was performed on PBMCs. The receptors here all came from a woman aged 40 to 49 in good health. Some clones in this sample may be carry-over from other donors' samples.

Notes on this clone: A read error may account for a junction end that differs from germline. V is TRBV7-8 and J is TRBJ2-7; D might be TRBD1 or TRBD2, each matching 5 bases. Germline lookup yields CDR1 SGHVS and CDR2 FQNEAQ. There are 16 residues in the CDR3. Here the CDR3 DNA reads TGTGCCAGCAGCCTAGCAAGTCAGGGTCCCGACTACGAGCAGTACTTC. Translated: CASSLASQGPDYEQYF. Full variable domain (outside the CDR3, taken from reference TRBV7-8 and TRBJ2-7): GAGVSQSPRYKVAKRGQDVALRCDPISGHVSLFWYQQALGQGPEFLTYFQNEAQLDKSGLPSDRFFAERPEGSVSTLKIQRTQQEDSAVYLCASSLASQGPDYEQYFGPGTRLTVT.

This chain joins TRBV23-1 and TRBJ2-1, with D possibly matching TRBD1 (5 bases). TRBV23-1 is an open reading frame, and its role is uncertain. Trimming removed 5 bases at V and 0 bases at J, with 11 bases between. The CDR3 sequence is 15 residues long. CDR3 in DNA: TGCGCCAGCAGTACAGACAGTAGCTCCTACAATGAGCAGTTCTTC. It yields the protein CASSTDSSSYNEQFF.

This clone was counted ten times or more. The chain is built from TRBV10-3 and TRBJ2-1; 9 bases match TRBD1. Per germline, CDR1 ENHRY and CDR2 SYGVKD. V gave up 6 bases and J gave up 4 bases; unmatched junction bases: 4. The CDR3 runs 14 residues. CDR3 DNA: TGTGCCATCAGGGGACAGGGTGAATACAATGAGCAGTTCTTC. It codes for CAIRGQGEYNEQFF.

This clone was seen once. The chain carries TRBV11-2 and TRBJ2-3, with 8 bases that match TRBD1. Germline CDR1 reads SGHAT; CDR2 reads FQNNGV. This CDR3 has 15 residues. V dropped 4 bases and J dropped 2; count of bases not matched to a gene: 5. The DNA for the CDR3 is TGTGCCAGCAGCTATCAGGGGGCTATCACAGATACGCAGTATTTT. It encodes CASSYQGAITDTQYF.

V is TRBV19 and J is TRBJ1-1; D is perhaps TRBD1 (5 bases). V dropped 4 bases and J dropped 4 bases, with 13 bases sitting between them. Per the germline V gene, CDR1 is LNHDA and CDR2 is SQIVND (reference sequence). This CDR3 has 14 residues. CDR3 sequence: CASSRRAGGTEAFF. Here the CDR3 DNA reads TGTGCCAGTAGTAGGAGAGCGGGGGGCACTGAAGCTTTCTTT.

This clone was observed a handful of times. The chain has TRBV7-2 and TRBJ2-1, with no clear D. The V gene lost 0 bases and the J gene lost 4 bases, with 10 bases spanning the gap. Germline loops: CDR1 SGHTA, CDR2 FQGNSA. This CDR3 region has 15 residues. This chain's CDR3 is CASSLALSGYNEQFF. The CDR3 DNA reads TGTGCCAGCAGCTTAGCGCTGTCAGGTTACAATGAGCAGTTCTTC.

V is TRBV11-1 and J is TRBJ2-3, with 8 positions matching TRBD2. Germline V gene data show CDR1 as SGHAT and CDR2 as FQDESV (reference sequence). J lost 1 base, V lost 2 bases, and 2 bases had no gene match. This CDR3 is 15 amino acids long. This chain's CDR3 is CASSLIAGRTDTQYF. The DNA of the CDR3 is TGTGCCAGCAGCTTAATAGCGGGACGCACAGATACGCAGTATTTT.

The V and J genes are TRBV2 and TRBJ2-3; no reliable D call. Germline lookup yields CDR1 SNHLY and CDR2 FYNNEI. Trimming pared 5 bases from V and 0 bases from J, leaving 6 bases between. This CDR3 spans 13 amino acids. The CDR3, as DNA: TGTGCCAGCAGTTTCGGGAGCACAGATACGCAGTATTTT. This codes for CASSFGSTDTQYF. The full variable domain, rest sourced from reference TRBV2 and TRBJ2-3, is EPEVTQTPSHQVTQMGQEVILRCVPISNHLYFYWYRQILGQKVEFLVSFYNNEISEKSEIFDDQFSVERPDGSNFTLKIRSTKLEDSAMYFCASSFGSTDTQYFGPGTRLTVL.

This chain joins TRBV9 and TRBJ1-1; D not resolved. Germline lookup yields CDR1 SGDLS and CDR2 YYNGEE. V was shortened by 4 bases and J by 0 bases, with 7 bases between the two germline ends. There are 13 residues in the CDR3. Here the CDR3 reads CASSRRMNTEAFF. As DNA, the CDR3 is TGTGCCAGCAGCCGACGGATGAACACTGAAGCTTTCTTT.

The V gene is TRBV19, the J gene TRBJ1-5; maybe TRBD1 (5 bases). This CDR3 has 16 amino acids. Germline CDR1 and CDR2: LNHDA and SQIVND (reference sequence). V was shortened by 6 bases and J by 4 bases, with 19 bases between the two germline ends. The chain's CDR3 is CASRGQGGIRNQPQHF. The CDR3 DNA sequence: TGTGCCAGTAGGGGGCAGGGCGGAATCCGAAATCAGCCCCAGCATTTT.

The gene calls are TRBV4-2 and TRBJ1-1; D is possibly TRBD1 (6 bases). Germline CDR1 LGHNA, CDR2 YNFKEQ. The length of the CDR3 is 14 residues. V lost 3 bases to trimming and J lost 0 bases, with 8 bases between them. Written as DNA, the CDR3 is TGTGCCAGCAGCCACGACAGGATGAACACTGAAGCTTTCTTT. Protein: CASSHDRMNTEAFF.

In its sample, this clone was seen many times. The rearrangement links TRBV9 to TRBJ1-1, with 7 bases lining up with TRBD1. Germline V gives CDR1 SGDLS, CDR2 YYNGEE. The CDR3 length is 13 residues. Trimming cost V 4 bases and J 3 bases; bases outside gene matches: 3. CDR3 in DNA: TGTGCCAGCAGCCAACAGGGGTACACTGAAGCTTTCTTT. It yields the protein CASSQQGYTEAFF. Together with reference TRBV9 and TRBJ1-1, the CDR3 gives the full variable domain: DSGVTQTPKHLITATGQRVTLRCSPRSGDLSVYWYQQSLDQGLQFLIQYYNGEERAKGNILERFSAQQFPDLHSELNLSSLELGDSALYFCASSQQGYTEAFFGQGTRLTVV.

This chain joins TRBV5-1 and TRBJ1-2; 9 bases align to TRBD1. The CDR3 runs 13 residues. J lost 7 bases, V lost 3 bases, and 4 bases had no gene match. Germline values: CDR1 SGHRS, CDR2 YFSETQ. The CDR3 nucleotides read TGCGCCAGCAGCTCTGACAGGGGGTTTGGCTACACCTTC. Translation: CASSSDRGFGYTF. Combining the CDR3 with reference TRBV5-1 and TRBJ1-2 gives the whole variable domain KAGVTQTPRYLIKTRGQQVTLSCSPISGHRSVSWYQQTPGQGLQFLFEYFSETQRNKGNFPGRFSGRQFSNSRSEMNVSTLELGDSALYLCASSSDRGFGYTFGSGTRLTVV.

V is TRBV7-2 and J is TRBJ2-2, with 8 bases aligning to TRBD2. This CDR3 region has 16 residues. Germline V gene sequence: CDR1 SGHTA, CDR2 FQGNSA. V lost 4 bases to trimming and J lost 6 bases; unmatched junction nucleotides: 10. The CDR3 nucleotides are TGTGCCAGCAGCTCCCAAGCGGGAGAGGTCCCCGGGGAGCTGTTTTTT. Its translation is CASSSQAGEVPGELFF. Variable domain in full (rest from reference TRBV7-2 and TRBJ2-2): GAGVSQSPSNKVTEKGKDVELRCDPISGHTALYWYRQSLGQGLEFLIYFQGNSAPDKSGLPSDRFSAERTGGSVSTLTIQRTQQEDSAVYLCASSSQAGEVPGELFFGEGSRLTVL.

As regards this clone: The sample carries other DNA sequences with the same CDR3. This chain links TRBV28 with TRBJ1-5, with no clear D. Germline CDR1 is MDHEN and CDR2 is SYDVKM. Trimming removed 5 bases from V and 1 base from J, with 6 bases in between. The CDR3 has 13 amino acids. The CDR3 loop reads CASSPDSNQPQHF. CDR3 coding DNA: TGTGCCAGCAGTCCCGACAGCAATCAGCCCCAGCATTTT.

The chain carries TRBV19 and TRBJ1-5; weak D call: TRBD1 (5 bases). V gave up 3 bases and J gave up 1 base, with 10 bases separating them. Germline V gene data show CDR1 as LNHDA and CDR2 as SQIVND (reference sequence). This CDR3 comprises 15 residues. This chain's CDR3 is CASSIGAGSNQPQHF. Written as DNA, the CDR3 is TGTGCCAGTAGTATTGGGGCTGGAAGCAATCAGCCCCAGCATTTT.

The genes are TRBV6-5 and TRBJ2-7, with TRBD2 matching over 10 bases. The CDR3 spans 14 residues. The germline V gene has CDR1 MNHEY and CDR2 SVGAGI. Trimming cost V 5 bases and J 6 bases; bases outside gene matches: 7. This chain's CDR3 is CASSQAGGRSEQYF. The CDR3 DNA follows: TGTGCCAGCAGTCAAGCGGGAGGGCGAAGCGAGCAGTACTTC.

The V call is TRBV4-1, the J call TRBJ1-4; D gene unclear. The length of the CDR3 is 13 residues. Germline loops: CDR1 MGHRA, CDR2 YSYEKL. Trimming removed 0 bases at V and 7 bases at J, with 6 bases between. For the CDR3, the DNA is TGCGCCAGCAGCCAAGACCACGGTGAAAAACTGTTTTTT. It codes for CASSQDHGEKLFF.

The chain is built from TRBV4-3 and TRBJ2-2, with TRBD1 as a possible D gene (8 bases). The V end was cut by 2 bases, the J end by 4 bases, with 11 bases between. Germline assignment: CDR1 LGHNA and CDR2 YSLEER. CDR3 size: 15 residues. CDR3 protein: CASSQYRGGTGELFF. The CDR3 nucleotides read TGCGCCAGCAGCCAATACAGGGGGGGCACCGGGGAGCTGTTTTTT.

This clone was recorded many times. The chain has TRBV6-4 and TRBJ2-3; 10 nucleotides agree with TRBD2. Germline CDR1 MRHNA, CDR2 SNTAGT. The CDR3 runs to 15 residues. V gave up 6 bases and J gave up 5 bases; unmatched junction bases: 8. CDR3 region: CASRAGTSDIDTQYF. The CDR3 bases are TGTGCCAGCAGGGCCGGGACTAGCGACATAGATACGCAGTATTTT.

This clone was seen at least ten times. The chain is built from TRBV5-5 and TRBJ2-7, with D hard to call. This CDR3 region has 13 residues. With 4 bases removed from V and 5 bases from J, the gap between germline ends came to 13 bases. The V gene's germline CDR1 is SGHKS and CDR2 YYEKEE (reference sequence). CDR3 loop: CASSLSSIHEQYF. The CDR3 nucleotides read TGTGCCAGCAGCCTCTCCTCCATCCACGAGCAGTACTTC.

The table lists this clone with a count of one. The chain carries TRBV9 and TRBJ2-5, with 8 bases that match TRBD2. J was trimmed by 4 bases and V by 0 bases; bases with no gene match: 8. Germline values: CDR1 SGDLS, CDR2 YYNGEE. The CDR3 covers 16 residues. DNA of the CDR3: TGTGCCAGCAGCGTAGGGTCGGGAGGGGCCCCAGAGACCCAGTACTTC. It encodes CASSVGSGGAPETQYF.